This T cell receptor beta chain is from a study of control samples from healthy donors and cancer patients. CDR1 and CDR2 from the germline V gene are LNHDA and SQIVND (reference sequence). Trimming cost V 8 bases and J 4 bases, with 8 bases left between them. This CDR3 is 11 amino acids long. The count of this clone is one. The data were produced by immunoSEQ multiplex PCR, yet TCRdb's version contains in-frame clones alone and is incomplete. Counted here are 40,000 to 50,000 clones, about 94% occurring once; the ten biggest clones make up approximately 24%. The clonotype was recovered from a man aged 55-75 years in good health. The genes are TRBV19 and TRBJ1-2, with a possible D match to TRBD1 (6 bases). The material sequenced was blood. The CDR3 nucleotides read TGTGCCAGTGGACAGTCCTATGGCTACACCTTC. It codes for CASGQSYGYTF.